This T cell receptor (beta chain) was identified during a study of OX40 agonist ivuxolimab in advanced cancers. This clone has more than one count but fewer than ten. Method: immunoSEQ multiplex PCR; TCRdb's copy keeps in-frame clones and lacks some. The sample shows 80,000 to 100,000 clones, roughly 91% of them seen only once. Germline assignment: CDR1 SGDLS and CDR2 YYNGEE. CDR3 length: 14 residues. V was pared by 4 bases and J by 9 bases, with 17 bases between. This TCR was recovered from an adult with an advanced solid tumor such as melanoma, head and neck, liver or kidney cancer. Sequences were derived from CD4+ or CD8+ T cells sorted from blood, sampled in a trial of the OX40 agonist ivuxolimab. This chain links TRBV9 with TRBJ2-1; perhaps TRBD2 as D (6 bases). The CDR3 is CASSLQTSSVEQFF. The DNA of the CDR3 is TGTGCCAGCAGCCTCCAGACTAGTTCTGTTGAGCAGTTCTTC.